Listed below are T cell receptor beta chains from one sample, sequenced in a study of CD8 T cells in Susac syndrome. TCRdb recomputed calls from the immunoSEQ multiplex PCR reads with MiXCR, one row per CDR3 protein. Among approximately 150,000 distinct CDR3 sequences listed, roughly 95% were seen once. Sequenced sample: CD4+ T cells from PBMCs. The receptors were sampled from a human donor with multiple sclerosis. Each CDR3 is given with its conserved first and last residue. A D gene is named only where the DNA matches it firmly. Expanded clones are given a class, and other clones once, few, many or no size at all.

CASSLTWSEPQHF TGTGCCAGCAGTTTAACGTGGTCGGAGCCCCAGCATTTT . TRBV27 . TRBJ1-5
CASRSRGGGTQYF TGTGCCAGCCGGAGTAGAGGCGGCGGGACCCAGTACTTC . TRBV2 . TRBJ2-5
CASSYGSLALDEQFF TGTGCCAGCAGTTATGGGAGTCTAGCCCTAGATGAGCAGTTCTTC . TRBV6-2/TRBV6-3 . TRBJ2-1
CASRWINEQFF TGTGCCAGCAGGTGGATCAATGAGCAGTTCTTC . TRBV12-3/TRBV12-4 . TRBJ2-1
CASSISGYEQYF TGTGCCAGCAGTATTAGCGGGTACGAGCAGTACTTC . TRBV28 TRBD2 TRBJ2-7
CASSLSGQVDTEAFF TGTGCCAGCAGCTTATCCGGACAGGTTGACACTGAAGCTTTCTTT . TRBV11-3 TRBD1 TRBJ1-1
CASSWSSSYNEQFF TGTGCCAGCAGCTGGTCGAGCTCCTACAATGAGCAGTTCTTC . TRBV7-2 . TRBJ2-1
CASSQGGLTEAFF TGTGCCAGCAGCCAAGGTGGACTCACTGAAGCTTTCTTT once TRBV3-1 . TRBJ1-1
CASRTTEAATEAFF TGTGCCAGCAGAACAACCGAGGCGGCCACTGAAGCTTTCTTT . TRBV13 . TRBJ1-1
CASSVRPGQGASGAEAFF TGTGCCAGCAGCGTTCGCCCGGGACAGGGGGCCAGTGGAGCTGAAGCTTTCTTT . TRBV9 TRBD1 TRBJ1-1
CASSVLPSYEQYF TGTGCCAGCAGTGTACTGCCGTCCTACGAGCAGTACTTC . TRBV6-1 . TRBJ2-7
CASRLGAVGYTEAFF TGCGCCAGCAGGTTGGGAGCAGTCGGGTACACTGAAGCTTTCTTT few TRBV5-1 . TRBJ1-1
CASSLSRGKQPQHF TGTGCCAGCAGCTTAAGCAGGGGGAAACAGCCCCAGCATTTT . TRBV7-2 TRBD1 TRBJ1-5
CSVGGPTSGSGYEQYF TGCAGCGTTGGAGGGCCGACTAGCGGGAGTGGGTACGAGCAGTACTTC . TRBV29-1 TRBD2 TRBJ2-7
CASSLEMYGYGYTF TGTGCCAGCAGCTTAGAGATGTATGGCTATGGCTACACCTTC once TRBV7-2 . TRBJ1-2
CASSQDLREGAYEQYF TGCGCCAGCAGCCAAGATTTGAGGGAGGGGGCCTACGAGCAGTACTTC few TRBV4-1 . TRBJ2-7
CSASGQGYNQPQHF TGCAGTGCTTCGGGACAGGGCTACAATCAGCCCCAGCATTTT . TRBV20-1 TRBD1 TRBJ1-5
CAWSPGTQTAPQHF TGTGCCTGGAGCCCGGGCACCCAAACAGCGCCCCAGCATTTT . TRBV30 . TRBJ1-5
CASSRPGRGNIQYF TGTGCCAGCAGCCGGCCGGGGAGGGGAAACATTCAGTACTTC . TRBV11-2 TRBD2 TRBJ2-4
CASSPGLGGYEQYF TGTGCCAGCAGCCCAGGACTAGGGGGCTACGAGCAGTACTTC few TRBV12-3/TRBV12-4 . TRBJ2-7
CASSHGTGTDTQYF TGTGCCAGCAGCCACGGGACCGGCACAGATACGCAGTATTTT . TRBV3-1 . TRBJ2-3
CASSQSPYNEQFF TGTGCCAGCAGCCAAAGTCCGTACAATGAGCAGTTCTTC . TRBV7-2 . TRBJ2-1
CSARDQVGSPETQYF TGCAGTGCTAGAGATCAGGTCGGGAGTCCCGAGACCCAGTACTTC once TRBV20-1 . TRBJ2-5
CASSPRQDSTDTQYF TGTGCCAGCTCACCACGTCAGGACTCCACAGATACGCAGTATTTT . TRBV18 . TRBJ2-3
CASSYGLGTGNTIYF TGTGCCAGTAGCTACGGCCTCGGCACTGGAAACACCATATATTTT . TRBV19 . TRBJ1-3
CASSPRGVGTEAFF TGTGCCAGCAGCCCTAGGGGGGTCGGGACTGAAGCTTTCTTT . TRBV7-9 . TRBJ1-1
CASSRGGSTGELFF TGTGCCAGCAGCCGGGGGGGTAGCACCGGGGAGCTGTTTTTT . TRBV7-3 TRBD2 TRBJ2-2
CATSDPGRGVTEAFF TGTGCCACCAGTGATCCCGGACGCGGGGTCACTGAAGCTTTCTTT . TRBV24-1 . TRBJ1-1
CSARDLSGGGRTPYEQYF TGCAGTGCTAGAGATTTGTCAGGGGGCGGGAGGACCCCCTACGAGCAGTACTTC . TRBV20-1 . TRBJ2-7
CASSGRTETQYF TGTGCCAGCAGTGGGCGAACAGAGACCCAGTACTTC once TRBV12-3/TRBV12-4 . TRBJ2-5
CASIGIGQDISGNTIYF TGTGCCAGCATTGGGATTGGCCAGGACATCTCTGGAAACACCATATATTTT . TRBV12-3/TRBV12-4 . TRBJ1-3
CASSFASGINEQYF TGCGCCAGCAGCTTCGCCAGCGGGATAAACGAGCAGTACTTC . TRBV5-1 TRBD2 TRBJ2-7
CASSYREGAKNIQYF TGTGCCAGCAGTTACCGGGAGGGAGCCAAAAACATTCAGTACTTC . TRBV6-2/TRBV6-3 TRBD2 TRBJ2-4
CASRTTSTGGSYNEQFF TGTGCCAGCAGAACCACATCGACAGGGGGTTCCTACAATGAGCAGTTCTTC . TRBV6-2/TRBV6-3 TRBD1 TRBJ2-1
CASSRGQGGNYGYTF TGTGCCAGCAGCCGAGGACAGGGTGGCAACTATGGCTACACCTTC few TRBV4-2 TRBD1 TRBJ1-2
CASSLGIGPHEQYF TGTGCCAGCAGCCTCGGGATTGGGCCCCACGAGCAGTACTTC . TRBV3-1 . TRBJ2-7
CASSLAGEAFF TGTGCCAGCAGTTTAGCCGGGGAAGCTTTCTTT few TRBV7-9 . TRBJ1-1
CASSEGVQGVRPQHF TGTGCCAGCAGTGAAGGGGTACAGGGAGTCCGGCCCCAGCATTTT . TRBV6-1 . TRBJ1-5
CSAPIRGAADTEAFF TGCAGTGCTCCCATTCGGGGGGCGGCGGACACTGAAGCTTTCTTT . TRBV20-1 . TRBJ1-1
CASRQGLSNTEAFF TGTGCCAGCAGACAGGGTTTAAGTAACACTGAAGCTTTCTTT . TRBV12-3/TRBV12-4 . TRBJ1-1
CASSLRASGSYEQYF TGTGCCAGCAGCTTAAGGGCTAGCGGGAGCTACGAGCAGTACTTC . TRBV7-2 TRBD2 TRBJ2-7
CASSSQGGEAFF TGTGCCAGCAGTTCCCAGGGGGGAGAAGCTTTCTTT once TRBV12-3/TRBV12-4 TRBD1 TRBJ1-1
CATSRTWTEETQYF TGTGCCACCAGCAGAACCTGGACGGAAGAGACCCAGTACTTC . TRBV15 . TRBJ2-5
CASSRLGGDTQYF TGCGCCAGCAGCCGGCTGGGGGGAGATACGCAGTATTTT . TRBV5-1 . TRBJ2-3
CASRLTGNAETQYF TGTGCCAGCAGGTTGACAGGGAATGCAGAGACCCAGTACTTC . TRBV2 TRBD1 TRBJ2-5
CASSPWGLIGQPQHF TGTGCCAGCAGCCCCTGGGGGCTAATCGGTCAGCCCCAGCATTTT . TRBV6-2/TRBV6-3 . TRBJ1-5
CASSPGRSTYEQYF TGTGCCAGCAGCCCCGGGAGGAGCACCTACGAGCAGTACTTC . TRBV7-2 TRBD2 TRBJ2-7